A selection of T cell receptor beta chains follows, all from one sample in a study of T cell responses to AZD1222 COVID-19 vaccine. This table comes from immunoSEQ multiplex PCR, and its TCRdb copy is limited to in-frame clones, with some not included. Found here are 110,000 or so clones, 75% to 90% of them singletons; the top ten hold 35% to 50%. Sequencing used peripheral blood, obtained 28 days after the second AZD1222 dose. Receptors originate from an adult who received the AZD1222 COVID-19 vaccine. The CDR3 runs from the conserved cysteine through the conserved F or W. Each record gives: D gene, clone size, J gene, V gene, CDR3 protein, CDR3 DNA. A D gene is named only where the DNA matches it firmly. Size is omitted from some rows. Given values are once, few, many or a class for expanded clones.

- | - | TRBJ2-2 | TRBV6-7 | CATSNHRGGTLFANTGELFF | TGTGCCACCAGCAACCACAGGGGGGGAACCCTCTTCGCGAACACCGGGGAGCTGTTTTTT
- | - | TRBJ2-4 | TRBV5-5 | CASSFLDRGLVYF | TGTGCCAGCAGCTTCCTGGACAGAGGACTTGTGTACTTC
- | - | TRBJ2-3 | TRBV19 | CASSMRGGIIADTQYF | TGTGCCAGTAGTATGAGGGGTGGCATTATCGCAGATACGCAGTATTTT
- | - | TRBJ2-7 | TRBV7-2 | CASSLGIASYEQYF | TGTGCCAGCAGCTTAGGGATCGCCTCCTACGAGCAGTACTTC
- | few | TRBJ1-1 | TRBV2 | CASTGRLNTEAFF | TGTGCCAGCACCGGACGGCTGAACACTGAAGCTTTCTTT
- | - | TRBJ2-7 | TRBV28 | CASSPIRGRRTYEQYF | TGTGCCAGCAGTCCCATCAGGGGCAGGCGTACCTACGAGCAGTACTTC
- | - | TRBJ2-3 | TRBV27 | CASRKVSTDTQYF | TGTGCCAGCCGAAAAGTTAGCACAGATACGCAGTATTTT
- | - | TRBJ1-4 | TRBV28 | CASRNQGTNEKLFF | TGTGCCAGCAGGAACCAGGGAACTAATGAAAAACTGTTTTTT
TRBD1 | - | TRBJ1-1 | TRBV6-2/TRBV6-3 | CASSLDRGTEAFF | TGTGCCAGCAGTCTCGACAGGGGCACTGAAGCTTTCTTT
- | - | TRBJ2-7 | TRBV6-5 | CASSYSFRSSYEQYF | TGTGCCAGCAGTTACAGCTTTAGGAGCTCCTACGAGCAGTACTTC
TRBD1 | - | TRBJ1-1 | TRBV7-2 | CASSLGGTGGGMNTEAFF | TGTGCCAGCAGCTTAGGGGGGACAGGGGGCGGGATGAACACTGAAGCTTTCTTT
- | - | TRBJ1-2 | TRBV28 | CASSLSGRNYGYTF | TGTGCCAGCAGTTTATCGGGAAGGAACTATGGCTACACCTTC
- | - | TRBJ1-2 | TRBV5-8 | CASSPGPLGYGYTF | TGTGCCAGCAGCCCCGGGCCTCTCGGGTATGGCTACACCTTC
- | - | TRBJ2-1 | TRBV4-2 | CASSRGDTSNNEQFF | TGTGCCAGCAGCCGAGGGGACACGAGTAACAATGAGCAGTTCTTC
TRBD1 | - | TRBJ1-4 | TRBV7-9 | CASRKGQENEKLFF | TGTGCCAGCAGAAAGGGACAGGAGAATGAAAAACTGTTTTTT
- | - | TRBJ2-5 | TRBV28 | CASSPGFWAPQTQYF | TGTGCCAGCAGTCCGGGGTTTTGGGCCCCCCAGACCCAGTACTTC
- | once | TRBJ1-1 | TRBV18 | CASSLTGEWNTEAFF | TGTGCCAGCTCTCTCACGGGGGAGTGGAACACTGAAGCTTTCTTT
- | - | TRBJ1-5 | TRBV18 | CASSPRAGVDNQPQHF | TGTGCCAGCTCACCACGAGCGGGTGTAGACAATCAGCCCCAGCATTTT
- | - | TRBJ2-3 | TRBV28 | CASSFKLTSTDTQYF | TGTGCCAGCAGTTTCAAGCTTACAAGCACAGATACGCAGTATTTT
- | - | TRBJ1-2 | TRBV2 | CASRDRPLQEYGYTF | TGTGCCAGCAGGGACCGCCCTTTACAAGAGTATGGCTACACCTTC
TRBD2 | - | TRBJ2-7 | TRBV29-1 | CSVGTSGRMAYEQYF | TGCAGCGTTGGGACTAGCGGGAGGATGGCCTACGAGCAGTACTTC
- | once | TRBJ1-5 | TRBV28 | CASSRGNQPQHF | TGTGCCAGCTCGCGGGGGAATCAGCCCCAGCATTTT
TRBD1 | - | TRBJ1-2 | TRBV3-1/TRBV3-2 | CASSEGTGVGYTF | TGTGCCAGCAGCGAAGGGACAGGGGTAGGCTACACCTTC
TRBD1 | - | TRBJ1-5 | TRBV19 | CASSGQAGQPQHF | TGTGCCAGTAGTGGACAGGCTGGTCAGCCCCAGCATTTT
TRBD1 | - | TRBJ2-7 | TRBV4-2 | CASSQDPGGSSYEQYF | TGTGCCAGCAGCCAAGATCCAGGGGGCTCATCCTACGAGCAGTACTTC
- | few | TRBJ1-1 | TRBV15 | CATSRGGVMNTEAFF | TGTGCCACCAGCAGAGGCGGGGTCATGAACACTGAAGCTTTCTTT
- | - | TRBJ2-1 | TRBV6-6 | CASSYSEGTAFF | TGTGCCAGCAGTTACTCAGAGGGTACGGCGTTCTTC
- | - | TRBJ2-7 | TRBV10-1 | CASIKDPTRSYEQYF | TGCGCCAGCATTAAAGACCCAACTCGCTCCTACGAGCAGTACTTC
- | - | TRBJ2-3 | TRBV18 | CASSPRGRVERTDTQYF | TGTGCCAGCTCACCACGAGGGCGGGTGGAGCGGACAGATACGCAGTATTTT
- | - | TRBJ1-6 | TRBV12-3/TRBV12-4 | CASSVDYNSPLHF | TGTGCCAGCAGTGTGGACTATAATTCACCCCTCCACTTT
TRBD2 | - | TRBJ2-7 | TRBV7-9 | CASSPASGTIYEQYF | TGTGCCAGCAGCCCGGCTAGCGGGACCATCTACGAGCAGTACTTC
- | - | TRBJ1-1 | TRBV27 | CASSLQGMNTEAFF | TGTGCCAGCAGTTTACAGGGTATGAACACTGAAGCTTTCTTT
TRBD1 | once | TRBJ1-1 | TRBV18 | CASSPRQGAAEAFF | TGTGCCAGCTCACCTAGACAGGGGGCAGCTGAAGCTTTCTTT
- | - | TRBJ2-1 | TRBV28 | CASSLYGSSYNEQFF | TGTGCCAGCAGTTTATATGGTAGCTCCTACAATGAGCAGTTCTTC
- | - | TRBJ1-1 | TRBV12-5 | CASGTQGGGTEAFF | TGTGCTAGTGGTACCCAAGGGGGGGGCACTGAAGCTTTCTTT
- | once | TRBJ1-5 | TRBV5-1 | CASSSPTLHRNQPQHF | TGCGCCAGCAGCTCCCCCACACTCCACCGCAATCAGCCCCAGCATTTT
- | few | TRBJ2-7 | TRBV2 | CASTARPDYEQYF | TGTGCCAGCACCGCCAGGCCGGACTACGAGCAGTACTTC
- | - | TRBJ1-2 | TRBV5-1 | CASSLVAGNYGYTF | TGCGCCAGCAGCTTGGTTGCAGGGAACTATGGCTACACCTTC
- | - | TRBJ2-1 | TRBV27 | CASGGLLLNEQFF | TGTGCCAGCGGGGGACTTCTCCTCAATGAGCAGTTCTTC
- | - | TRBJ2-3 | TRBV11-3 | CASSLGASTDTQYF | TGTGCCAGCAGCTTAGGAGCCAGCACAGATACGCAGTATTTT
- | - | TRBJ2-2 | TRBV10-3 | CAISENTGELFF | TGTGCCATCAGTGAAAACACCGGGGAGCTGTTTTTT